This TCR beta chain is drawn from a study of control samples from healthy donors and cancer patients. Germline CDR1 reads LNHDA; CDR2 reads SQIVND (reference sequence). V was clipped by 6 bases and J by 7 bases; unmatched bases: 8. The CDR3 contains 14 residues. Sequencing was performed with immunoSEQ multiplex PCR; in TCRdb, only in-frame clones are kept and a portion is missing. Of 65,000 to 100,000 clones in the sample, around 87% were seen once. Sequencing was performed on blood. This clonotype was sampled from a man aged 45 to 65 in good health. The chain couples TRBV19 to TRBJ1-5; 8 bases line up with TRBD1. The CDR3 here is CASSPRQGNQPQHF. The CDR3, as DNA: TGTGCCAGTAGCCCTAGACAGGGGAACCAGCCCCAGCATTTT.